The 16 T cell receptor beta chains reported below all come from one sample, sequenced in a study of CD8 T cells in Susac syndrome. The authors reverse transcribed roughly 0.5 to 1 ug RNA with random hexamers. One entry per CDR3 protein, called by TCRdb with MiXCR from the immunoSEQ multiplex PCR reads. Altogether about 240,000 distinct CDR3 sequences are present, 96% being singletons, with the ten largest covering 0.1%. Sequenced material: CD4+ T cells from PBMCs. Receptors were obtained from a human donor with Susac syndrome.

The chain is built from TRBV11-2 and TRBJ2-1, with D tentatively TRBD1 (6 bases). Trimming shortened V by 2 bases and J by 8 bases, and 10 bases separated the two germline ends. The CDR3 is 13 amino acids. CDR1 and CDR2 from the germline V gene are SGHAT and FQNNGV. For the CDR3, the DNA is TGTGCCAGCAGCTTACCAGGGGTCGATGAGCAGTTCTTC. It translates to CASSLPGVDEQFF.

The chain combines TRBV29-1 with TRBJ2-2, with a weak D call TRBD2 (5 bases). The CDR3 has 12 amino acids. CDR1 and CDR2 from the germline V gene are SQVTM and ANQGSEA. The V end lost 7 bases, the J end lost 7 bases, and 13 bases lay between the germline ends. The DNA of the CDR3 is TGCAGCGCCGCCACCGGGAACGGGGAGCTGTTTTTT. Its protein product is CSAATGNGELFF.

The rearrangement uses TRBV3-1 and TRBJ2-2; the D is unclear. CDR1 LGHDT and CDR2 YNNKEL come from the germline V gene (reference sequence). V lost 0 bases, J lost 6 bases, and 11 bases lay in between. The CDR3 loop spans 15 amino acids. The chain's CDR3 is CASSQDTFWSGELFF. CDR3 sequence (DNA): TGTGCCAGCAGCCAAGATACCTTCTGGTCCGGGGAGCTGTTTTTT.

This clonotype was seen more than once but under ten times. The rearrangement joins TRBV7-8 to TRBJ2-6; D remains unclear. Germline V gives CDR1 SGHVS, CDR2 FQNEAQ. Trimming removed 0 bases at V and 2 bases at J, with 5 bases between. CDR3 length: 15 residues. In DNA form, the CDR3 reads TGTGCCAGCAGCTTAGCGGGAACTGGGGCCAACGTCCTGACTTTC. Protein sequence: CASSLAGTGANVLTF.

This clonotype was seen just once. The rearrangement joins TRBV6-1 to TRBJ2-7; the D is unclear. There are 13 residues in the CDR3. Germline-derived CDR1 and CDR2 are MNHNS and SASEGT. V lost 1 base, J lost 4 bases, and 8 bases lay in between. CDR3 loop: CASSEGFSYEQYF. The CDR3 DNA reads TGTGCCAGCAGTGAAGGATTCAGTTACGAGCAGTACTTC.

V usage is TRBV5-4 and J usage is TRBJ1-1; perhaps TRBD1 as D (5 bases). This CDR3 has 14 amino acids. Germline assignment: CDR1 SGHNT and CDR2 YYREEE (reference sequence). Trimming left V 4 bases short and J 1 base short, with 11 bases between. The CDR3 protein is CASSPGQENTEAFF. Written as DNA, the CDR3 is TGTGCCAGCAGCCCGGGGCAGGAGAACACTGAAGCTTTCTTT.

The chain carries TRBV12-3 or TRBV12-4 and TRBJ2-7; D not certain. V lost 9 bases to trimming and J lost 2 bases, with 14 bases between them. The CDR3 has 13 amino acids. The CDR3 sequence: CASHNSIAYEQYF. CDR3 DNA: TGTGCCAGTCATAACAGTATAGCCTACGAGCAGTACTTC.

The rearrangement joins TRBV20-1 to TRBJ2-2; tentatively, D is TRBD2 (6 bases). CDR1 and CDR2 from the germline V gene are DFQATT and SNEGSKA (reference sequence). V was clipped by 2 bases and J by 4 bases, with 11 bases between them. This CDR3 region has 14 residues. CDR3 amino acids: CSARSASATGELFF. DNA for the CDR3: TGCAGTGCTAGATCTGCTAGCGCCACCGGGGAGCTGTTTTTT.

This clonotype has only one observation. The chain couples TRBV7-9 to TRBJ2-2; D is uncertain. The germline CDR1 and CDR2 sequences are SEHNR and FQNEAQ (reference sequence). The CDR3 is made up of 13 amino acids. Trimming took off 3 bases at V and 5 bases at J, with 7 bases between the two ends. CDR3 in amino acids: CASSLGWTGELFF. The CDR3 nucleotides are TGTGCCAGCAGCTTGGGATGGACCGGGGAGCTGTTTTTT. Together with reference TRBV7-9 and TRBJ2-2, the CDR3 gives the full variable domain: DTGVSQNPRHKITKRGQNVTFRCDPISEHNRLYWYRQTLGQGPEFLTYFQNEAQLEKSRLLSDRFSAERPKGSFSTLEIQRTEQGDSAMYLCASSLGWTGELFFGEGSRLTVL.

The rearrangement joins TRBV29-1 to TRBJ2-7, with unresolved D. V dropped 3 bases and J dropped 4 bases, with 13 bases sitting between them. The CDR3 covers 13 residues. Germline lookup yields CDR1 SQVTM and CDR2 ANQGSEA. In nucleotides, the CDR3 is TGCAGCGTTGAGAGACCAAACAGTTACGAGCAGTACTTC. The encoded protein is CSVERPNSYEQYF.

The chain employs TRBV25-1 and TRBJ1-2, with D perhaps matching TRBD1 (6 bases). Trimming pared 2 bases from V and 2 bases from J, leaving 15 bases between. Germline values: CDR1 MGHDK, CDR2 SYGVNS. The CDR3 covers 16 residues. The CDR3 spells CASSEPNREGNYGYTF. The CDR3 DNA is TGTGCCAGCAGTGAACCCAACAGGGAGGGGAACTATGGCTACACCTTC.

The chain combines TRBV28 with TRBJ2-3, with TRBD2 matching 9 bases. Germline values: CDR1 MDHEN, CDR2 SYDVKM. The CDR3 totals 14 residues. The junction had 7 bases not matched to a gene; V was cut back by 6 bases and J by 6 bases. This CDR3 is CASSPSGMDDTQYF. CDR3 bases: TGTGCCAGCAGCCCTAGCGGGATGGATGATACGCAGTATTTT.

This chain joins TRBV3-1 and TRBJ1-5; maybe TRBD1 (5 bases). The CDR3 contains 15 residues. Germline CDR1 LGHDT, CDR2 YNNKEL (reference sequence). Trimming left V 1 base short and J 0 bases short, with 7 bases between. The CDR3 DNA reads TGTGCCAGCAGCCAAGGGGACTATAGCAATCAGCCCCAGCATTTT. This codes for CASSQGDYSNQPQHF.

The CDR3 DNA reads TGTGCCACACAAAGGGAACAAGAGACCCAGTACTTC. Its protein is CATQREQETQYF. J is TRBJ2-5 and V is TRBV2; D not resolved. Germline CDR1 reads SNHLY; CDR2 reads FYNNEI. V lost 10 bases to trimming and J lost 2 bases, with 11 bases between them. This CDR3 comprises 12 residues.

V gene TRBV7-9 combines with J gene TRBJ1-4; 11 bases align to TRBD1. Germline V gene sequence: CDR1 SEHNR, CDR2 FQNEAQ (reference sequence). The CDR3 is 15 amino acids. J lost 8 bases, V lost 5 bases, and 7 bases had no gene match. The CDR3 protein is CASSPRTGGAEKLFF. The CDR3 DNA reads TGTGCCAGCAGCCCACGGACAGGGGGCGCGGAAAAACTGTTTTTT.

J is TRBJ2-1 and V is TRBV14; 9 bases match TRBD2. Trimming removed 0 bases from V and 12 bases from J; junction bases left unmatched: 3. The CDR3 has 13 amino acids. Germline values: CDR1 SGHDN, CDR2 FVKESK. The CDR3 region has the DNA TGTGCCAGCAGCCAAGAGCTAGCGGGATGGCAGTTCTTC. Translation gives CASSQELAGWQFF.